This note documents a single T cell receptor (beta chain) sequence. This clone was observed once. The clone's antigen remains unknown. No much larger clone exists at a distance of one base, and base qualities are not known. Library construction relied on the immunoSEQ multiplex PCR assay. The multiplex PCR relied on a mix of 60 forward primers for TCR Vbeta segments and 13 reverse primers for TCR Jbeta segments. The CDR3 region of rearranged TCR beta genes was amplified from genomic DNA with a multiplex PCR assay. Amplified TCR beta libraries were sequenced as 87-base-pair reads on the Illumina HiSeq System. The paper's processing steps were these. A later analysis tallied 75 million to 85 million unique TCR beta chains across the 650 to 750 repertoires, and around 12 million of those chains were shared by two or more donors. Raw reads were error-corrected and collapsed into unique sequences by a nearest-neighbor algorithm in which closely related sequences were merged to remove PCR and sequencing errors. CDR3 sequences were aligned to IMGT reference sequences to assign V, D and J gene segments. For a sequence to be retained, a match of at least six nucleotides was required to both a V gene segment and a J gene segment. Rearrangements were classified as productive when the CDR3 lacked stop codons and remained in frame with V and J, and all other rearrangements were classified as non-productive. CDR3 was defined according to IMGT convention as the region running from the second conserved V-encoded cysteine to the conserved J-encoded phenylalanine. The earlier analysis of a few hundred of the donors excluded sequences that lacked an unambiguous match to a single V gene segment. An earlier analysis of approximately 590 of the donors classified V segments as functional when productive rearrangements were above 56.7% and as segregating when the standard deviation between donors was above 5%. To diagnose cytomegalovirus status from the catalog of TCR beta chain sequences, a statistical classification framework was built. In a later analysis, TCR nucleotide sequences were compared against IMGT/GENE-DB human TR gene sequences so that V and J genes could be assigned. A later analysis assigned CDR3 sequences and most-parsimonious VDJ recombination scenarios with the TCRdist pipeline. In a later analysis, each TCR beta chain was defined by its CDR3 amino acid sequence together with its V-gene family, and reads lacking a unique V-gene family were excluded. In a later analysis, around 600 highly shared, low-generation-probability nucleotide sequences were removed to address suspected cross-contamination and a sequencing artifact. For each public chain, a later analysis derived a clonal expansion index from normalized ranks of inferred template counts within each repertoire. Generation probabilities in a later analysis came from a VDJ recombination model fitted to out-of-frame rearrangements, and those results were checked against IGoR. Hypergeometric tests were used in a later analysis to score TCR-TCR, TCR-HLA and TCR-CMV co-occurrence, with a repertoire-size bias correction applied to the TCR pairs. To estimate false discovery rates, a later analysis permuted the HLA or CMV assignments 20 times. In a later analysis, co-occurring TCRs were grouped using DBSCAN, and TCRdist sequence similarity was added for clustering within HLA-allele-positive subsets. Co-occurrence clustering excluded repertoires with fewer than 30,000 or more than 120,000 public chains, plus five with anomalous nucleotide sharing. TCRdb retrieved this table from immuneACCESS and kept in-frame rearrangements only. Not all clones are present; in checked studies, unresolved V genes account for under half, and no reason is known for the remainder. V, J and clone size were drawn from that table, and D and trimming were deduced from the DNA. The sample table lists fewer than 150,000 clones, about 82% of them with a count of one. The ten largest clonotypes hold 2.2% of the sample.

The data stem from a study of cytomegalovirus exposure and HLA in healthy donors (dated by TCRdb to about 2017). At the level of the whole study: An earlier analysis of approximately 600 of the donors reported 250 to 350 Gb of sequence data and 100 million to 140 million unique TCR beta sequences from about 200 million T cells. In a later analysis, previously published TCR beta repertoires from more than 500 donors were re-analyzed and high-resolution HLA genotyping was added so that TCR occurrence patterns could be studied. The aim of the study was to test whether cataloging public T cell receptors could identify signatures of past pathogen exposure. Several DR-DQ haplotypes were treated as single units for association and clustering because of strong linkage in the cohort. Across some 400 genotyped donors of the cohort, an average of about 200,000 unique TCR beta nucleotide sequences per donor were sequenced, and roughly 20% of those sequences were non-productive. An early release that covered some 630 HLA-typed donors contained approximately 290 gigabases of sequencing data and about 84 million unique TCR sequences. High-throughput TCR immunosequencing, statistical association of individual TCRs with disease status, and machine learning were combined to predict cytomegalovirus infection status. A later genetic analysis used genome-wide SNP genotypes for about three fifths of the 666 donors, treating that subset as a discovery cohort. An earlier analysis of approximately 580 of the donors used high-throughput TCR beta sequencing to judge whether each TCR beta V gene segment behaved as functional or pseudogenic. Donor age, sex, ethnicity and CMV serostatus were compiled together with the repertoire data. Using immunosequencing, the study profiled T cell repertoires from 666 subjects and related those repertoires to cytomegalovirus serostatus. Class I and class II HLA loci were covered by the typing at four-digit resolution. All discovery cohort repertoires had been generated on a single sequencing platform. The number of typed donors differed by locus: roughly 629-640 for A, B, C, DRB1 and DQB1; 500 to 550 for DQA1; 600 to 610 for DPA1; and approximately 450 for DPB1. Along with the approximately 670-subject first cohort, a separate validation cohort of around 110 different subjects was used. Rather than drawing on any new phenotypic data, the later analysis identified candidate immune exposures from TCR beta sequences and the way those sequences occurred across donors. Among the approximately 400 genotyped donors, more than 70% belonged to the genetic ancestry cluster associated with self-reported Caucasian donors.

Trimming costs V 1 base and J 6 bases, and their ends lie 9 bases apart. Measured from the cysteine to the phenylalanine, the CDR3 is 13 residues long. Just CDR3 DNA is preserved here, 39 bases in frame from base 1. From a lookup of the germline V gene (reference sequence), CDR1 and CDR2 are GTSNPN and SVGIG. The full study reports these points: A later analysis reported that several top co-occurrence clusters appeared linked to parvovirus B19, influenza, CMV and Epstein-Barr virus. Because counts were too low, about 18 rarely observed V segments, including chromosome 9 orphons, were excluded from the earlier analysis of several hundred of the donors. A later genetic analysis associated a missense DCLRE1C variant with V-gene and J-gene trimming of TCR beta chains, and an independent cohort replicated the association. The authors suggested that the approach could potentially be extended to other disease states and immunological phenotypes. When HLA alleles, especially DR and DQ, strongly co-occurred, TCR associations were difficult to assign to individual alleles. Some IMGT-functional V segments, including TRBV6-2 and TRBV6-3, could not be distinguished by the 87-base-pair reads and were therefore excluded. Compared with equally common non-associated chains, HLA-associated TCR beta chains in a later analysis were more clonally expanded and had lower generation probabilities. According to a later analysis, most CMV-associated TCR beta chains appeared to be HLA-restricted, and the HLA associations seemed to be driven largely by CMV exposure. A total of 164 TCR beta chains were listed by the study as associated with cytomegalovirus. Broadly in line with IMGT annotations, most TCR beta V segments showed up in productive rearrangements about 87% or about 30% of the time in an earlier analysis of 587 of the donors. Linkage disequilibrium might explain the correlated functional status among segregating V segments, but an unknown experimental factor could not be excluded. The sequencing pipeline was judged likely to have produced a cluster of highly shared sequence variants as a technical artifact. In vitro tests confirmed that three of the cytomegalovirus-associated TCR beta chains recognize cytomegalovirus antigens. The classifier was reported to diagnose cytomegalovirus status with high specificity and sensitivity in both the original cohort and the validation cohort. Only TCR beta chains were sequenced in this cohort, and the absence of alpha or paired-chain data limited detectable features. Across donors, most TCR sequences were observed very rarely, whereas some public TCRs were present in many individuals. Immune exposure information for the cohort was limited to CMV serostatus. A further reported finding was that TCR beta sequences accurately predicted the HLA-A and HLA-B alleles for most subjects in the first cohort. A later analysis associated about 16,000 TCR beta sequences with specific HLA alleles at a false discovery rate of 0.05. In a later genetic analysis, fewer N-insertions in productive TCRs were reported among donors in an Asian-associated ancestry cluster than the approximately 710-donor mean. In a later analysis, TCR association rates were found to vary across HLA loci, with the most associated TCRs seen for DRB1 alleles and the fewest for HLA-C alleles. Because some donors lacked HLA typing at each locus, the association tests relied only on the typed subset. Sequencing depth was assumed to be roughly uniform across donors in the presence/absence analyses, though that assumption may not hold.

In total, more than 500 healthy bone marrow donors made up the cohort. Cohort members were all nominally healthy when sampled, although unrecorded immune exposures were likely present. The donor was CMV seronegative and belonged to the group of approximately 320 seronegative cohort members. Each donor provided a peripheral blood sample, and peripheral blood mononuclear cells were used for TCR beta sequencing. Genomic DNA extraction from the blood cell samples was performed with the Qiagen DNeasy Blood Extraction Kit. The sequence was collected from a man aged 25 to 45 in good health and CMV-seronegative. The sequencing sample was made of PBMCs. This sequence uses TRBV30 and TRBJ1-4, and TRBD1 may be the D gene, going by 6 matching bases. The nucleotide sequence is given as TGTGCCTGGAGTGAGACAGGATATGAAAAACTGTTTTTT. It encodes CAWSETGYEKLFF.